Reported below is one T cell receptor (beta chain). This record belongs to a study of blood T cell repertoires in COVID-19. Study-level information: Researchers got acute and convalescent COVID-19 samples from the United States, Italy and Spain. T cells, B-cell-depleted T cells, or PBMCs supplied cDNA or gDNA.

In the source study's methods: Reference gene primer amplification gave estimated nucleated cell counts. Sequenced by immunoSEQ multiplex PCR; TCRdb stores in-frame clones only, minus some. The V and J calls and clone size are taken from that table; D and trimming were inferred from the DNA. The sample has 150,000 to 160,000 clones, approximately 85% seen once; the top ten hold about 0.63%. It was during active infection that Seattle patients were enrolled and then longitudinally followed. This sequence originates from a man aged 60-69 years with COVID-19, enrolled during active disease. Sample: peripheral blood.

This CDR3 is CASSPRDRAGGYTF. The CDR3 DNA reads TGTGCCAGCAGCCCCCGGGACAGGGCCGGAGGTTACACCTTC. The chain joins TRBV3-1 (or the pseudogene TRBV3-2) to TRBJ1-2; TRBD1 aligns across 9 bases. Per the germline V gene, CDR1 is LGHDT and CDR2 is YNNKEL (reference sequence). Trimming took 4 bases from V and 11 from J; bases not matched to a gene: 11. The CDR3 is made up of 14 amino acids.